The 6 T cell receptor beta chains presented below share a single source sample, sequenced in a study of blood T cell repertoires in COVID-19. Data came from immunoSEQ multiplex PCR; TCRdb stores just in-frame clones and leaves some out. This table has fewer than 250,000 clones, around 89% appearing once. Source material: peripheral blood. These receptors were collected from a human donor in a cohort sampled during active COVID-19.

The V call is TRBV5-1, the J call TRBJ1-1; no reliable D call. Trimming cost V 1 base and J 3 bases, with 7 bases left between them. This CDR3 has 13 residues. CDR1 is SGHRS, CDR2 YFSETQ, per germline. The CDR3 DNA reads as TGCGCCAGCAGCTTGAGCCCGGACACTGAAGCTTTCTTT. This sequence encodes CASSLSPDTEAFF.

This clone was observed once. The CDR3 sequence: CASSPGGSGVYYEQYF. CDR3 DNA sequence: TGTGCCAGCTCACCGGGCGGGTCAGGGGTCTACTACGAGCAGTACTTC. The rearrangement uses TRBV18 and TRBJ2-7; D is possibly TRBD1 (6 bases). The V end lost 3 bases, the J end lost 3 bases, and 18 bases lay between the germline ends. CDR1 is KGHSH, CDR2 LQKENI, per germline. This CDR3 has 16 residues. Using reference TRBV18 and TRBJ2-7 for the parts outside the CDR3, the full variable domain is NAGVMQNPRHLVRRRGQEARLRCSPMKGHSHVYWYRQLPEEGLKFMVYLQKENIIDESGMPKERFSAEFPKEGPSILRIQQVVRGDSAAYFCASSPGGSGVYYEQYFGPGTRLTVT.

This clone was recorded only once. The V call is TRBV5-1, the J call TRBJ2-3, with TRBD2 as a possible D gene (6 bases). Deletions cut 6 bases from V and 7 bases from J, with 15 bases between. This CDR3 has 13 residues. Germline CDR1 reads SGHRS; CDR2 reads YFSETQ. The CDR3 coding sequence is TGCGCCAGCACCAGGGACTTCGAATATACGCAGTATTTT. Residues: CASTRDFEYTQYF.

V is TRBV18 and J is TRBJ1-2, with D possibly being TRBD1 (5 bases). V lost 4 bases and J 0 bases, leaving 9 bases between the germline ends. Germline-derived CDR1 and CDR2 are KGHSH and LQKENI. The CDR3 covers 14 residues. CDR3 loop: CASSQTETNYGYTF. The CDR3 bases are TGTGCCAGCTCACAGACAGAAACTAACTATGGCTACACCTTC.

The chain carries TRBV4-1 and TRBJ2-7; D ambiguous. The CDR3 totals 17 residues. The germline gives CDR1 MGHRA, CDR2 YSYEKL. V was shortened by 0 bases and J by 4 bases, with 19 bases between the two germline ends. The CDR3: CASSQDHITGFDYEQYF. The DNA of the CDR3 is TGCGCCAGCAGCCAAGATCATATCACGGGTTTCGATTACGAGCAGTACTTC.

The chain carries TRBV3-1 (or the pseudogene TRBV3-2) and TRBJ2-1, with TRBD2 matching 11 bases. Germline values: CDR1 LGHDT, CDR2 YNNKEL (reference sequence). The CDR3 runs to 16 residues. Germline trimming cut 2 bases from V and 6 bases from J; bases unmatched to any gene: 6. CDR3: CASSQLLAGGGNEQFF. In DNA, the CDR3 is TGTGCCAGCAGCCAACTCCTAGCGGGAGGTGGCAATGAGCAGTTCTTC.